What follows are 6 T cell receptor beta chains derived from one specimen sequenced in a study of monozygotic twins with inflammatory bowel disease (dated by TCRdb to the late 2010s). Libraries were constructed by 5' RACE. TCRdb lists the instrument as Illumina HiSeq 2500. TCRdb reprocessed the public reads and reports one entry per CDR3 protein sequence, without DNA. The sample table on file contains about 330,000 distinct CDR3 sequences. The ten largest clones take up 2% to 2.5% of the sample. The sequencing sample was made of blood. The source is a human donor with ulcerative colitis or Crohn's disease, or a healthy co-twin of an affected twin (not recorded which).

CDR3 loop: CASSSVGLTSYEQYF. This sequence joins TRBV3-1 and TRBJ2-7. CDR1 LGHDT and CDR2 YNNKEL come from the germline V gene (reference sequence). The CDR3 loop spans 15 amino acids.

The chain joins TRBV28 to TRBJ2-7. In germline, CDR1 is MDHEN, CDR2 SYDVKM. This CDR3 comprises 13 residues. CDR3 sequence: CASSLAHGNEQYF.

The rearrangement uses TRBV19 and TRBJ2-7; the TCRdb call, TRBD2, lacks DNA for checking. This CDR3 is 14 amino acids long. Germline V gene data show CDR1 as LNHDA and CDR2 as SQIVND (reference sequence). Here the CDR3 reads CASRPTSGSYEQYF.

The J gene is TRBJ2-3, the V gene TRBV20-1; TCRdb proposes TRBD1, but this gene call is untestable without DNA. The CDR3 is 12 amino acids. Germline CDR1 and CDR2: DFQATT and SNEGSKA (reference sequence). The CDR3 loop reads CSAGGFADTQYF.

V is TRBV7-2 and J is TRBJ2-2; TCRdb gives TRBD2 as the D gene, but with no DNA this cannot be confirmed. This CDR3 is built from 17 residues. CDR1 SGHTA and CDR2 FQGNSA come from the germline V gene. This CDR3 is CASSSFRGGPFGGELFF.

V gene TRBV6-2 or TRBV6-3 combines with J gene TRBJ1-2; TCRdb's D call of TRBD1 is untestable without DNA. The CDR3 sequence is 12 residues long. The germline CDR1 and CDR2 sequences are MNHEY and SVGEGT. This CDR3 reads CASTRDTRGYTF.